This T cell receptor beta chain was found in a study of monozygotic twins with inflammatory bowel disease. Overall study results and limits: Support for a single strong signal or clonotype associated with IBD was absent.

With the 5' RACE reads reprocessed, TCRdb shows one record per CDR3 protein and no DNA. The repertoire table contains about 380,000 distinct CDR3 sequences. The CDR3 is made up of 12 amino acids. CDR1 is SEHNR, CDR2 FQNEAQ, per germline (reference sequence). Notes on this clonotype: Its antigen remains unknown.

Sequencing used blood. The TCR originated in a human donor with ulcerative colitis or Crohn's disease, or a healthy co-twin of an affected twin (not recorded which). V gene TRBV7-9 combines with J gene TRBJ2-3; TCRdb outputs TRBD1, but without DNA this stays unchecked. CDR3 protein: CVWDRYTDTQYF. Variable domain in full (rest from reference TRBV7-9 and TRBJ2-3): DTGVSQNPRHKITKRGQNVTFRCDPISEHNRLYWYRQTLGQGPEFLTYFQNEAQLEKSRLLSDRFSAERPKGSFSTLEIQRTEQGDSAMYLCVWDRYTDTQYFGPGTRLTVL.